This T cell receptor (beta chain) is drawn from a study of control samples from healthy donors and cancer patients. Here immunoSEQ multiplex PCR was the method, and the copy in TCRdb shows in-frame clones only, minus some. This table holds some 200,000 clones, 91% found once. This CDR3 has 15 amino acids. V lost 3 bases to trimming and J lost 2 bases; unmatched junction nucleotides: 3. Germline V gene data show CDR1 as MDHEN and CDR2 as SYDVKM. The sequenced sample was blood. V usage is TRBV28 and J usage is TRBJ2-7; 11 nucleotides match TRBD2. The sequence derives from a woman aged 25 to 39 in good health. This chain's CDR3 is CASSLSTSGTYEQYF. The CDR3 region has the DNA TGTGCCAGCAGTTTGTCGACTAGCGGGACCTACGAGCAGTACTTC.